Below, 12 T cell receptor beta chains from the same sample are listed, as sequenced in a study of shared clonotypes between healthy human individuals. Profiled with immunoSEQ multiplex PCR; TCRdb holds only in-frame clones, not every one. This sample has roughly 2.2 million clones, with roughly 93% found just once. The sequenced sample was naive CD4+ T cells from PBMCs. The subset is: CD45RA+ positively selected. The receptors here all came from a man aged 18 to 30 in good health. Some clones in this sample may be carry-over from other donors' samples.

The V gene is TRBV15, the J gene TRBJ2-7, with 10 nucleotides matching TRBD1. The germline CDR1 and CDR2 sequences are LNHNV and YYDKDF (reference sequence). The J segment lost 3 bases and the V segment lost 2 bases, leaving 4 bases of the junction unmatched. This CDR3 has 15 residues. CDR3 in amino acids: CATSRPGTGVYEQYF. As DNA, the CDR3 is TGTGCCACCAGCAGACCCGGGACAGGGGTCTACGAGCAGTACTTC.

This clone was observed a single time. The rearrangement links TRBV27 to TRBJ2-7; D possibly corresponds to TRBD1 (6 bases). This CDR3 contains 12 residues. Germline V gene data show CDR1 as MNHEY and CDR2 as SMNVEV (reference sequence). The V and J ends lost 6 bases and 7 bases respectively, with 13 bases between them. The CDR3 DNA is TGTGCCAGCAGACAGGGAAAGGGTGAGCAGTACTTC. Its protein is CASRQGKGEQYF.

The genes are TRBV19 and TRBJ2-5; D possibly corresponds to TRBD2 (5 bases). Trimming cost V 4 bases and J 0 bases, with 15 bases left between them. Germline-derived CDR1 and CDR2 are LNHDA and SQIVND (reference sequence). The CDR3 consists of 16 residues. The CDR3 DNA reads TGTGCCAGTAGTAGAGGGTTAATGCGGGACCAAGAGACCCAGTACTTC. It yields the protein CASSRGLMRDQETQYF.

This chain uses TRBV6-5 with TRBJ1-1, with D perhaps matching TRBD1 (5 bases). Germline lookup yields CDR1 MNHEY and CDR2 SVGAGI. The CDR3 totals 15 residues. The V and J ends lost 2 bases and 5 bases respectively, with 15 bases between them. For the CDR3, the DNA is TGTGCCAGCAGTTACAGAGGGGCGTCGGAGACTGAAGCTTTCTTT. Translating it yields CASSYRGASETEAFF.

For the CDR3, the DNA is TGTGCCAGAAGCTTCGGACAGACCCGGGGGCCCCAGCATTTT. Protein product: CARSFGQTRGPQHF. The V gene is TRBV5-3, the J gene TRBJ1-5; D is possibly TRBD1 (6 bases). TRBV5-3 is filed as an ORF, its function uncertain. V gave up 2 bases and J gave up 9 bases, with 15 bases separating them. The CDR3 runs to 14 residues.

The chain carries TRBV2 and TRBJ2-7, with D tentatively TRBD1 or TRBD2 (5 bases each). The V end lost 9 bases, the J end lost 0 bases, and 15 bases lay between the germline ends. There are 14 residues in the CDR3. Germline V gene data show CDR1 as SNHLY and CDR2 as FYNNEI. The CDR3 DNA reads as TGTGCCAGTGCTCGACAAGGGACCTCCTACGAGCAGTACTTC. Its translation: CASARQGTSYEQYF.

This rearrangement joins TRBV28 to TRBJ1-3, with unresolved D. Germline lookup yields CDR1 MDHEN and CDR2 SYDVKM. The CDR3 spans 14 residues. V shed 6 bases and J shed 4 bases, with 13 bases lying between them. The CDR3 DNA is TGTGCCAGCAGGGAGAGGGCCCCCGGAAACACCATATATTTT. This codes for CASRERAPGNTIYF.

This chain links TRBV9 with TRBJ2-7; D may match TRBD1 or TRBD2 (5 bases each). The CDR3 runs 15 residues. V was cut by 4 bases and J by 0 bases, with 14 bases left in between. CDR1 is SGDLS, CDR2 YYNGEE, per germline. CDR3 loop: CASSPRVGASYEQYF. DNA of the CDR3: TGTGCCAGCAGCCCCCGTGTCGGGGCCTCCTACGAGCAGTACTTC.

The chain has TRBV9 and TRBJ2-3; perhaps TRBD1 as D (6 bases). The CDR3 loop spans 15 amino acids. V lost 0 bases and J lost 8, with 16 bases in between. Germline V gene sequence: CDR1 SGDLS, CDR2 YYNGEE. In DNA form, the CDR3 reads TGTGCCAGCAGCGTAGACAGGGACGCGGGCGGTACGCAGTATTTT. The encoded protein is CASSVDRDAGGTQYF.

Here the CDR3 DNA reads TGCAGCGTTGGGAGGGGGGCAGAGACCCAGTACTTC. Its protein product is CSVGRGAETQYF. V gene TRBV29-1 combines with J gene TRBJ2-5, with D perhaps being TRBD1 or TRBD2 (6 bases each). V dropped 4 bases and J dropped 4 bases, with 10 bases sitting between them. This CDR3 region has 12 residues. Per the germline V gene, CDR1 is SQVTM and CDR2 is ANQGSEA. The full variable domain, in which reference TRBV29-1 and TRBJ2-5 provide the parts outside the CDR3, is SAVISQKPSRDICQRGTSLTIQCQVDSQVTMMFWYRQQPGQSLTLIATANQGSEATYESGFVIDKFPISRPNLTFSTLTVSNMSPEDSSIYLCSVGRGAETQYFGPGTRLLVL.

The rearrangement links TRBV28 to TRBJ1-1; 7 nucleotides match TRBD1. Unmatched junction bases numbered 16, after V lost 5 bases and J lost 1 base. Germline loops: CDR1 MDHEN, CDR2 SYDVKM. The CDR3 has 18 residues. The CDR3 DNA sequence: TGTGCCAGCAGTCTATCGTGGGGGGGGACAGTTGGGAACACTGAAGCTTTCTTT. Amino acids: CASSLSWGGTVGNTEAFF.

The chain couples TRBV18 to TRBJ2-1; 13 bases match TRBD2. With 6 bases clipped from V and 7 bases from J, the junction kept 6 bases outside the gene matches. CDR3 length equals 15 residues. Germline V lookup: CDR1 KGHSH, CDR2 LQKENI. This chain's CDR3 is CASSGLAGVGNEQFF. CDR3 in DNA: TGTGCCAGCTCCGGACTAGCGGGAGTGGGGAATGAGCAGTTCTTC. The entire variable domain, with the rest obtained from reference TRBV18 and TRBJ2-1, is as follows: NAGVMQNPRHLVRRRGQEARLRCSPMKGHSHVYWYRQLPEEGLKFMVYLQKENIIDESGMPKERFSAEFPKEGPSILRIQQVVRGDSAAYFCASSGLAGVGNEQFFGPGTRLTVL.